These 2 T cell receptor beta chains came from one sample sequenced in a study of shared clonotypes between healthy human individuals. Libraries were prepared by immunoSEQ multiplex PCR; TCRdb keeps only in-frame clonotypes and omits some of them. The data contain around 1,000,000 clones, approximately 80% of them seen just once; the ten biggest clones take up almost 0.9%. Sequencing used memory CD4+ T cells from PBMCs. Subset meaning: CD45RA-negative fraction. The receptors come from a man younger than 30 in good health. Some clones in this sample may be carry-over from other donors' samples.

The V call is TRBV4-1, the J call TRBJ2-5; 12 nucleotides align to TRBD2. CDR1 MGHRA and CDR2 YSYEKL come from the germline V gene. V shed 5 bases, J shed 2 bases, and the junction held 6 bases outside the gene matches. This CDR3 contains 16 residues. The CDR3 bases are TGCGCCAGCAGCTTCCCGGGACTAGCGGGTCAAGAGACCCAGTACTTC. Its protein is CASSFPGLAGQETQYF.

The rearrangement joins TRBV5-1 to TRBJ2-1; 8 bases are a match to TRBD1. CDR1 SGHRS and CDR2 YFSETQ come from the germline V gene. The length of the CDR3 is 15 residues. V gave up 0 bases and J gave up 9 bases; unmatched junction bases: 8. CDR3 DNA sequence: TGCGCCAGCAGCTTGGTAGCAGGGGGCTCGGTTGAGCAGTTCTTC. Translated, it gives CASSLVAGGSVEQFF.